The sequence of this T cell receptor (beta chain) was determined in a study of Tregs in tolerant kidney transplant recipients. Clones were read by immunoSEQ multiplex PCR, and TCRdb kept only the in-frame ones, dropping some. The sample consists of about 2,000 clones, 40% to 55% of them appearing once. V gave up 1 base and J gave up 2 bases; unmatched junction bases: 13. Germline CDR1 SGHVS, CDR2 FQNEAQ. The CDR3 has 19 residues. Worth noting for this clone: Antigen: not known.

The TCR was taken from a human donor in good health. V usage is TRBV7-8 and J usage is TRBJ2-5; 10 positions match TRBD1. The material sequenced was Tregs from blood cultured with allogeneic cells. Written as DNA, the CDR3 is TGTGCCAGCAGCTTAGTAAGAGGTACTAGGGACAGGGGTCAAGAGACCCAGTACTTC. Translation gives CASSLVRGTRDRGQETQYF. Combining the CDR3 with reference TRBV7-8 and TRBJ2-5 gives the whole variable domain GAGVSQSPRYKVAKRGQDVALRCDPISGHVSLFWYQQALGQGPEFLTYFQNEAQLDKSGLPSDRFFAERPEGSVSTLKIQRTQQEDSAVYLCASSLVRGTRDRGQETQYFGPGTRLLVL.